This TCR beta chain was recorded in a study of OX40 agonist ivuxolimab in advanced cancers. Study background: The mean age was roughly 60 years, ranging from about 23 to 79, with 82.7% of participants male. Partial responses were seen in three patients, one with hepatocellular carcinoma and two with cutaneous melanoma.

In the case of this clone: The antigen is unknown.

Samples were taken at baseline and on day 1 of cycles 4 and 7. This CDR3 comprises 13 residues. Germline V lookup: CDR1 WNHNN, CDR2 SYGVQD (reference sequence). The V end was cut by 9 bases, the J end by 8 bases, with 16 bases between. Here immunoSEQ multiplex PCR was the method, and the copy in TCRdb shows in-frame clones only, minus some. The sample lists approximately 77,000 clones; roughly 80% were seen once. Study-wide results and caveats: Low clonal expansion, among the lowest seen, marked partial responders at 0.1-3.0 mg/kg.

Material: CD4+ or CD8+ T cells sorted from blood, obtained in a trial of the OX40 agonist ivuxolimab. This sequence was found in an adult with an advanced solid tumor such as melanoma, head and neck, liver or kidney cancer. The chain employs TRBV10-1 and TRBJ1-4; no clear D. CDR3 nucleotides: TGCGCCAGTCACCGGGCCTCGGGCGAAAAACTGTTTTTT. Translation gives CASHRASGEKLFF.